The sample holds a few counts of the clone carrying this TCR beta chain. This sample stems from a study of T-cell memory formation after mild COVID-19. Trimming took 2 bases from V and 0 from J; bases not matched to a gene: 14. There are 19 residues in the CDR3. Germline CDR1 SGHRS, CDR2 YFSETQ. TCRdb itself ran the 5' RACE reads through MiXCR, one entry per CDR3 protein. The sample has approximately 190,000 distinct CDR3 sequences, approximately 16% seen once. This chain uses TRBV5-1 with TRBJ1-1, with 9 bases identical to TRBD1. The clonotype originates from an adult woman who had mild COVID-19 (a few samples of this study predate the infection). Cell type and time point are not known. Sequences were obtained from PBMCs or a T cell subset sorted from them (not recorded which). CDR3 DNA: TGCGCCAGCAGCTTCAAACTAACAGGGGGCTTCCCTATGAACACTGAAGCTTTCTTT. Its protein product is CASSFKLTGGFPMNTEAFF.